The clone carrying this T cell receptor beta chain was seen more than once but under ten times. The data derive from a study of blood T cell repertoires in COVID-19. It was during active infection that Seattle patients were enrolled and then longitudinally followed. Original processing methods: Using reference gene primer amplification, nucleated cell counts were estimated. Profiling relied on immunoSEQ multiplex PCR, and the TCRdb table lists in-frame clones only, not all of them. V, J and clone size reflect that table, while D and trimming were determined from the DNA. The data contain over 200,000 clones, approximately 90% of them singletons. This receptor was identified in a man aged 25-40 years with COVID-19, enrolled during active disease. Sequenced sample: peripheral blood.

CDR3 sequence reads: CASSWGQGNTGELFF. In DNA form, the CDR3 reads TGTGCCAGCAGCTGGGGACAGGGGAACACCGGGGAGCTGTTTTTT. The chain combines TRBV5-4 with TRBJ2-2; TRBD1 agrees at 9 bases. V lost 3 bases and J lost 1; bases outside the gene matches: 1. The CDR3 has 15 amino acids. The germline CDR1 and CDR2 sequences are SGHNT and YYREEE (reference sequence).